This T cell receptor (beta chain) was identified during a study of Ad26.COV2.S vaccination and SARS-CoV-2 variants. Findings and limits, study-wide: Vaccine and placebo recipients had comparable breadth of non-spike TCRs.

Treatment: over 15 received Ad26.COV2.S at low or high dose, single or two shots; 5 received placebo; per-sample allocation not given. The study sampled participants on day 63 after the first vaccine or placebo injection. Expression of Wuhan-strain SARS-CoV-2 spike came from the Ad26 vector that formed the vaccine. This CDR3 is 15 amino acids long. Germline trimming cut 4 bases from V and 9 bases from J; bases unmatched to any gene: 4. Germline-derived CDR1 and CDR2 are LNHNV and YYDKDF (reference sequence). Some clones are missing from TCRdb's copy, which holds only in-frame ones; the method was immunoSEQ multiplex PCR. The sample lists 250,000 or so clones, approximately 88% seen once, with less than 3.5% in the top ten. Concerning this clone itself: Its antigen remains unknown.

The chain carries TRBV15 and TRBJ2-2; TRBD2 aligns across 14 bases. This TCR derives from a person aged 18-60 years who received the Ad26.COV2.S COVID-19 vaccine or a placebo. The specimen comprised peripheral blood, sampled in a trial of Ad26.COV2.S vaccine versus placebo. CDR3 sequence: CATSKGLAGGRELFF. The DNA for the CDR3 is TGTGCCACCAGCAAAGGACTAGCGGGAGGAAGGGAGCTGTTTTTT.